The sequence of this T cell receptor beta chain was determined in a study of metastatic and nonmetastatic thyroid tumors (dated by TCRdb to between 2020 and 2021). General notes on the study: Repertoires from peripheral blood and from tumor or nodule tissue samples of malignant and benign thyroid patients were compared. Overall study results and their limits: TCR beta diversity was reported as significantly higher in malignant tumors than in benign nodules, in both blood and tumor samples.

No patient had received any treatment before thyroid surgery. Patient clinical samples collected from the early 2010s to the late 2010s were retrospectively analysed using T-cell receptor beta sequencing. The CDR1 and CDR2 encoded by the germline V gene are LGHNA and YNFKEQ. Counted from cysteine to phenylalanine, this CDR3 has 17 amino acids. The CDR3 DNA has 51 bases and is translated from base 1. The library was produced with PCR. Reads for this sample came from an Illumina HiSeq 4000. High-throughput sequencing was used to profile the TCR beta-chain CDR3 region of each patient. The original pipeline was this. Drawing on CDR3 differences between clinicopathological groups, the researchers built a classifier meant to tell apart patients with distant-metastatic papillary thyroid cancer. Repertoire diversity was assessed with the Shannon index, and tumor-blood repertoire similarity with the Morisita-Horn index. TCRdb reprocessed the public reads (quality trimming at Q25 with fastp, clone calling with MiXCR) and kept in-frame beta chains. The V and J calls, along with clone size, are taken from TCRdb and not from the paper's own processing. A total of roughly 23,000 clones appear in this sample, 18% of them only once. Under 3% of the sample rests with the top ten.

As regards this clone: This receptor's antigen is unknown. Sequence at one end of the junction differs from germline and may be a read error.

The chain links TRBV4-2 with TRBJ2-3; 8 bases in the middle match TRBD2. Sequencing was carried out using adjacent normal tissue. The sequence derives from a male donor with papillary thyroid cancer or a benign thyroid nodule (not recorded which). Some clones in this sample may be carry-over from other donors' samples. In nucleotides, the sequence is TGTGTCAGCAGCCAGGTTAATGTGGTAGCGGGGAACTATACGCAGTATTTT. It is translated as CVSSQVNVVAGNYTQYF.